This T cell receptor (beta chain) was sequenced in a study of T cells in Graves' hyperthyroidism and ophthalmopathy. Germline-derived CDR1 and CDR2 are MNHEY and SVGEGT. The CDR3 extends over 14 amino acids. Trimming cost V 6 bases and J 4 bases; bases outside gene matches: 3. TCR beta CDR3 sequences were amplified from RNA transcripts. Researchers ran a first-round RT-PCR on the TCR CDR3 using the HTBI primer set. Each CDR3 protein gets one entry after TCRdb re-called the multiplex PCR reads with MiXCR. The sample holds nearly 600,000 distinct CDR3 sequences; approximately 15% are singletons and the top ten take roughly 6.9%.

The genes are TRBV6-2 or TRBV6-3 and TRBJ2-5; TRBD2 aligns across 12 bases. The clonotype originates from a woman aged 18-29 years with Graves' ophthalmopathy. The sample comprised blood. The CDR3 spells CASRRGLAGETQYF. As DNA, the CDR3 is TGTGCCAGCAGGAGGGGACTAGCGGGAGAGACCCAGTACTTC.